These 30 T cell receptor beta chains originate from one sample sequenced in a study of cytomegalovirus exposure and HLA in healthy donors. PCR primers comprised 60 Vbeta and 13 Jbeta primers. Only in-frame clones appear in the TCRdb table, and some are missing; sequencing was by immunoSEQ multiplex PCR. The repertoire holds fewer than 120,000 clones, 76% seen once, with about an eighth in the top ten. Sequenced sample: PBMCs. The receptor source for this set is a man younger than 40 in good health and CMV-seropositive.

The J gene is TRBJ2-3, the V gene TRBV28; 8 nucleotides match TRBD1. The CDR3 runs to 14 residues. V was pared by 8 bases and J by 1 base, with 5 bases of the junction left unmatched. Per the germline V gene, CDR1 is MDHEN and CDR2 is SYDVKM. For the CDR3, the DNA is TGTGCCAGCTCGGCGGACAGGGGCACAGATACGCAGTATTTT. This codes for CASSADRGTDTQYF.

The table lists this clone with a count of one. The chain combines TRBV7-2 with TRBJ2-5; 9 bases agree with TRBD2. The trim removed 0 bases at V and 3 bases at J, leaving 5 bases unmatched. Looked up from germline, CDR1 is SGHTA and CDR2 is FQGNSA. This CDR3 region has 16 residues. The CDR3 is CASSLAGRGGEETQYF. DNA of the CDR3: TGTGCCAGCAGCTTAGCGGGGCGGGGGGGAGAAGAGACCCAGTACTTC.

The chain is built from TRBV28 and TRBJ2-7, with TRBD2 as a possible D gene (6 bases). Germline V lookup: CDR1 MDHEN, CDR2 SYDVKM. The germline V and J ends were trimmed by 5 bases and 3 bases, with 14 bases remaining between them. The CDR3 is 14 amino acids. The CDR3 nucleotides read TGTGCCAGCAGTCCTACGGGAGTCGACTACGAGCAGTACTTC. Residues: CASSPTGVDYEQYF.

The V gene is TRBV5-6, the J gene TRBJ2-7; TRBD2 matches 8 bases. The CDR3 contains 13 residues. The J segment lost 7 bases and the V segment lost 1 base, leaving 4 bases of the junction unmatched. CDR1 and CDR2 from the germline V gene are SGHDT and YYEEEE. DNA for the CDR3: TGTGCCAGCAGCTTGCGGGGGGGAGATGAGCAGTACTTC. Translation gives CASSLRGGDEQYF.

The rearrangement links TRBV4-3 to TRBJ2-1; 10 bases line up with TRBD2. V shed 4 bases and J 8 bases; nucleotides not matched to a gene: 11. Germline CDR1 is LGHNA and CDR2 is YSLEER. CDR3 length: 16 residues. This chain's CDR3 is CASSRHQRGGNYEQFF. CDR3 in DNA: TGCGCCAGCAGCCGCCATCAGCGGGGGGGCAACTATGAGCAGTTCTTC.

The V and J genes are TRBV10-3 and TRBJ2-7; 7 bases agree with TRBD1. Losses at the gene ends were 6 bases for V and 7 bases for J; bases not matched to a gene: 6. Germline-derived CDR1 and CDR2 are ENHRY and SYGVKD. This CDR3 contains 12 residues. CDR3 region: CAIRDRWVEQYF. The CDR3 bases are TGTGCCATCAGGGACAGGTGGGTGGAGCAGTACTTC.

This clone came up once. The chain joins TRBV30 to TRBJ2-7; perhaps TRBD1 as D (6 bases). V shed 0 bases and J shed 1 base, with 10 bases lying between them. The CDR3 totals 14 residues. Germline CDR1 is GTSNPN and CDR2 is SVGIG (reference sequence). This CDR3 reads CAWSVTGPSYEQYF. The CDR3 nucleotides are TGTGCCTGGAGTGTCACAGGGCCTTCCTACGAGCAGTACTTC.

Points on this clone: The junction does not match germline at one end; this may be a read error. The genes are TRBV27 and TRBJ2-7; 11 bases align to TRBD2. Germline V gene lookup returns CDR1 MNHEY and CDR2 SMNVEV (reference sequence). The CDR3 runs to 14 residues. In DNA form, the CDR3 reads TGTGCCAGCAGTCGAACTAGCGGGGGCTACGGGCAGTACTTC. Protein product: CASSRTSGGYGQYF.

This clone was seen once. V usage is TRBV7-9 and J usage is TRBJ1-4, with 10 bases fitting TRBD1. Unmatched junction bases numbered 2, after V lost 1 base and J lost 0 bases. CDR1 is SEHNR, CDR2 FQNEAQ, per germline (reference sequence). The CDR3 extends over 17 amino acids. CDR3 sequence: CASSLGDRGSTNEKLFF. CDR3 nucleotide sequence: TGTGCCAGCAGCTTAGGGGACAGGGGATCAACTAATGAAAAACTGTTTTTT.

The CDR3 DNA is TGTGCCAGCAGCAGGGGGCTTGGAAACACCATATATTTT. Its translation is CASSRGLGNTIYF. The chain recombines TRBV7-3 with TRBJ1-3; TRBD1 matches at 7 bases. Germline assignment: CDR1 SGHTA and CDR2 FQGTGA. This CDR3 has 13 residues. The V segment lost 5 bases and the J segment 3 bases; nucleotides outside the gene matches: 1. The complete variable domain, with remaining parts taken from reference TRBV7-3 and TRBJ1-3, reads GAGVSQTPSNKVTEKGKYVELRCDPISGHTALYWYRQSLGQGPEFLIYFQGTGAADDSGLPNDRFFAVRPEGSVSTLKIQRTERGDSAVYLCASSRGLGNTIYFGEGSWLTVV.

The chain recombines TRBV13 with TRBJ1-4; TRBD1 might be the D (5 bases). Germline CDR1 and CDR2: PRHDT and FYEKMQ (reference sequence). V was pared by 3 bases and J by 0 bases, with 5 bases between. The CDR3 runs to 14 residues. The CDR3 DNA reads as TGTGCCAGCAGCTTGGGGCCAACTAATGAAAAACTGTTTTTT. This translates into CASSLGPTNEKLFF.

The CDR3 nucleotides read TGCAGCGTTGAGGGGAGGCGCGGCTATGGCTACACCTTC. This encodes CSVEGRRGYGYTF. This chain uses TRBV29-1 with TRBJ1-2; D is unresolved. This CDR3 is built from 13 residues. CDR1 is SQVTM and CDR2 is ANQGSEA in the germline V gene. V lost 3 bases, J lost 4 bases, and 12 bases lay in between.

This chain uses TRBV5-1 with TRBJ2-7, with 9 positions matching TRBD1. In germline, CDR1 is SGHRS, CDR2 YFSETQ. The CDR3 consists of 15 residues. The ends lost 4 bases at V and 6 bases at J; junction bases unmatched: 11. CDR3 loop: CASSTSPGQGGEQYF. The CDR3 DNA is TGCGCCAGCAGCACCAGTCCGGGACAGGGAGGCGAGCAGTACTTC.

V usage is TRBV7-2 and J usage is TRBJ2-7; 12 positions agree with TRBD2. CDR1 and CDR2 (germline): SGHTA, FQGNSA. V was pared by 4 bases and J by 4 bases, with 5 bases of the junction left unmatched. The CDR3 runs 15 residues. The CDR3, as DNA: TGTGCCAGCAGCTCACTAGCGGGGGGTTTGTACGAGCAGTACTTC. Translation: CASSSLAGGLYEQYF.

This clone was picked up a small number of times. This chain uses TRBV7-9 with TRBJ1-1; tentative D call: TRBD1 (5 bases). Looked up from germline, CDR1 is SEHNR and CDR2 is FQNEAQ (reference sequence). CDR3 length equals 15 residues. Trimming took off 5 bases at V and 2 bases at J, with 15 bases between the two ends. CDR3: CASSRRLGTNTEAFF. CDR3 sequence (DNA): TGTGCCAGCAGCCGTAGGCTGGGGACTAACACTGAAGCTTTCTTT.

The chain has TRBV20-1 and TRBJ1-1; maybe TRBD1 (5 bases). Trimming took off 7 bases at V and 7 bases at J, with 13 bases between the two ends. CDR1 DFQATT and CDR2 SNEGSKA come from the germline V gene (reference sequence). This CDR3 has 11 amino acids. CDR3 bases: TGCAGTGTTCCCTGGGGGGGTGAAGCTTTCTTT. Translated, it gives CSVPWGGEAFF.

The chain has TRBV29-1 and TRBJ2-3; 7 bases agree with TRBD1. V trimming: 5 bases; J trimming: 1 base; junction bases outside the gene matches: 6. This CDR3 contains 14 residues. The germline CDR1 and CDR2 sequences are SQVTM and ANQGSEA. The CDR3 bases are TGCAGCGTTAAAACGCAGGGGGGCACAGATACGCAGTATTTT. Its translation: CSVKTQGGTDTQYF.

The chain joins TRBV6-1 to TRBJ2-2; possible D gene TRBD2, 5 bases. V lost 9 bases and J 6 bases, leaving 8 bases between the germline ends. The CDR3 is made up of 11 amino acids. Germline V gene sequence: CDR1 MNHNS, CDR2 SASEGT. The CDR3 here is CASKAAGELFF. The CDR3 bases are TGTGCCAGTAAAGCGGCCGGGGAGCTGTTTTTT.

Only a few counts were recorded for this clone. J is TRBJ1-6 and V is TRBV6-4; D perhaps matches TRBD1 (5 bases). The CDR3 extends over 14 amino acids. Germline V gene data show CDR1 as MRHNA and CDR2 as SNTAGT. V lost 5 bases and J lost 10, with 15 bases in between. CDR3 sequence reads: CASSRPGERSPLHF. The CDR3 nucleotides are TGTGCCAGCAGTCGACCGGGGGAGCGGTCACCCCTCCACTTT.

This chain joins TRBV29-1 and TRBJ2-3; the match to TRBD2 covers 10 bases. After removal of 8 bases from V and 2 bases from J, the junction contained 19 bases not matched to a gene. The germline V gene has CDR1 SQVTM and CDR2 ANQGSEA. This CDR3 has 18 amino acids. In DNA, the CDR3 is TGCAGCTTAACACCGGGACTAGCGAGTTATAAGTACACAGATACGCAGTATTTT. Residues: CSLTPGLASYKYTDTQYF.

The V call is TRBV18, the J call TRBJ1-2; D perhaps matches TRBD1 (6 bases). Germline V gene sequence: CDR1 KGHSH, CDR2 LQKENI. This CDR3 region has 15 residues. Trimming took off 6 bases at V and 4 bases at J, with 18 bases between the two ends. The CDR3 is CASSAGDLLSYGYTF. Here the CDR3 DNA reads TGTGCCAGCTCTGCAGGGGACCTGCTTTCCTATGGCTACACCTTC. The complete variable domain, with remaining parts taken from reference TRBV18 and TRBJ1-2, reads NAGVMQNPRHLVRRRGQEARLRCSPMKGHSHVYWYRQLPEEGLKFMVYLQKENIIDESGMPKERFSAEFPKEGPSILRIQQVVRGDSAAYFCASSAGDLLSYGYTFGSGTRLTVV.

The chain has TRBV19 and TRBJ1-5; D ambiguous. The CDR3 is 12 residues long. CDR1 and CDR2 (germline): LNHDA, SQIVND (reference sequence). Trimming stripped 6 bases from V and 6 bases from J, with 9 bases between. CDR3 loop: CASSPWSQPQHF. DNA of the CDR3: TGTGCCAGTAGCCCTTGGAGTCAGCCCCAGCATTTT.

This clone showed up just a few times. The rearrangement links TRBV5-6 to TRBJ1-2; 9 bases match TRBD1. The CDR3 length is 17 residues. The ends lost 0 bases at V and 2 bases at J; junction bases unmatched: 8. CDR1 is SGHDT and CDR2 is YYEEEE in the germline V gene. CDR3 bases: TGTGCCAGCAGCTTGGGTGGGACAGGGAACAGGAACTATGGCTACACCTTC. Amino acid sequence: CASSLGGTGNRNYGYTF.

The chain carries TRBV7-2 and TRBJ2-5, with no clear D. Between the trimmed V and J ends, which lost 0 bases and 5 bases, there was a span of 10 bases. The CDR3 length is 14 residues. Per germline, CDR1 SGHTA and CDR2 FQGNSA. The CDR3 loop reads CASSLALGQETQYF. CDR3 nucleotides: TGTGCCAGCAGCTTAGCGCTGGGCCAGGAGACCCAGTACTTC. Looking up the rest from reference TRBV7-2 and TRBJ2-5 gives the full variable domain: GAGVSQSPSNKVTEKGKDVELRCDPISGHTALYWYRQSLGQGLEFLIYFQGNSAPDKSGLPSDRFSAERTGGSVSTLTIQRTQQEDSAVYLCASSLALGQETQYFGPGTRLLVL.

This clone showed up just once. The chain is built from TRBV28 and TRBJ2-2; TRBD2 is a possible D gene (5 bases). Germline V gene sequence: CDR1 MDHEN, CDR2 SYDVKM. This CDR3 spans 15 amino acids. The ends were cut back, 6 bases at V and 5 bases at J, with 16 bases in the middle. For the CDR3, the DNA is TGTGCCAGCAGCCTTACGGGGATTGTTACCGGGGAGCTGTTTTTT. Its protein product is CASSLTGIVTGELFF. Full variable domain (outside the CDR3, taken from reference TRBV28 and TRBJ2-2): DVKVTQSSRYLVKRTGEKVFLECVQDMDHENMFWYRQDPGLGLRLIYFSYDVKMKEKGDIPEGYSVSREKKERFSLILESASTNQTSMYLCASSLTGIVTGELFFGEGSRLTVL.

The chain combines TRBV7-2 with TRBJ2-1, with 14 bases lining up with TRBD2. With 0 bases clipped from V and 8 bases from J, the junction kept 6 bases outside the gene matches. This CDR3 is 17 amino acids long. The germline gives CDR1 SGHTA, CDR2 FQGNSA. The CDR3 coding sequence is TGTGCCAGCAGCTTAGCGCGACTAGCGGGGGGGGGAGATGAGCAGTTCTTC. Amino acid sequence: CASSLARLAGGGDEQFF.

This clone came up a few times. This chain links TRBV6-6 with TRBJ2-6; the match to TRBD1 covers 8 bases. CDR1 MNHNY and CDR2 SVGAGI come from the germline V gene (reference sequence). V shed 5 bases and J 2 bases; nucleotides not matched to a gene: 2. This CDR3 is 15 amino acids long. For the CDR3, the DNA is TGTGCCAGCAGTGACAGGGGTGCTGGGGCCAACGTCCTGACTTTC. Translating gives CASSDRGAGANVLTF.

This chain joins TRBV10-2 and TRBJ2-5; D gene unclear. The germline CDR1 and CDR2 sequences are WSHSY and SAAADI. The V gene lost 6 bases and the J gene lost 9 bases, with 29 bases spanning the gap. CDR3 size: 17 residues. The CDR3 loop is CASSYQERFDPKRPQYF. CDR3 coding DNA: TGCGCCAGCAGCTACCAGGAACGATTTGACCCCAAGAGACCCCAGTACTTC.

The chain carries TRBV30 and TRBJ1-5; D possibly corresponds to TRBD1 (5 bases). Germline V gene sequence: CDR1 GTSNPN, CDR2 SVGIG (reference sequence). The CDR3 contains 12 residues. Trimming took 4 bases from V and 4 from J, leaving 8 bases between them. In DNA form, the CDR3 reads TGTGCCTGGAATGGGGGGAATCAGCCCCAGCATTTT. Its translation is CAWNGGNQPQHF.

The chain carries TRBV7-2 and TRBJ2-5; TRBD1 matches 8 bases. Judging by the DNA end, TRBJ2-7 fits better; the J call may be wrong. This CDR3 has 14 residues. Germline loops: CDR1 SGHTA, CDR2 FQGNSA. The CDR3 here is CASSTGGYYYEQYF. CDR3 coding DNA: TGTGCCAGCAGTACAGGGGGTTATTACTACGAGCAGTACTTC.